The sequence of this TCR beta chain was determined in a study of cytomegalovirus exposure and HLA in healthy donors. Study-wide results and caveats: According to a later analysis, most TCR beta chains associated with CMV appeared HLA-restricted.

The length of the CDR3 is 12 residues. Germline values: CDR1 MDHEN, CDR2 SYDVKM. V dropped 3 bases and J dropped 11 bases, with 13 bases sitting between them. Researchers ran the PCR with 60 Vbeta and 13 Jbeta primers. TCRdb's copy holds only in-frame clones and misses some; the assay was immunoSEQ multiplex PCR. The sample holds over 75,000 clones, about four fifths seen once. Though nominally healthy at sampling, donors likely had unrecorded immune exposures. A note on this clone: Its target is unknown.

The TCR originated in a woman between 50 and 59 years old in good health and CMV-seronegative. The chain links TRBV28 to TRBJ1-1; no definite D call. Specimen: PBMCs. CDR3 in DNA: TGTGCCAGCAGTTTTGGGGAGGCTCGCGCTTTCTTT. Its protein is CASSFGEARAFF.